What follows describes a single T cell receptor beta chain. The donors were part of the roughly 120-subject validation cohort, which stood apart from the roughly 700-subject first cohort. The method was immunoSEQ multiplex PCR; TCRdb's version includes in-frame clones alone and lacks a portion of them. The data contain a few hundred thousand clones, around 80% of them singletons. The sample originates from a study of cytomegalovirus exposure and HLA in healthy donors. Germline CDR1 SEHNR, CDR2 FQNEAQ (reference sequence). Losses at the gene ends were 4 bases for V and 9 bases for J; bases not matched to a gene: 10. The CDR3 covers 15 residues.

V usage is TRBV7-9 and J usage is TRBJ2-1; 9 nucleotides line up with TRBD2. The source material was PBMCs. This TCR derives from a woman in her twenties or thirties in good health and CMV-seropositive. The DNA of the CDR3 is TGTGCCAGCAGCTCCCCACGCGGGAGGGTAGGTGAGCAGTTCTTC. This gives the protein CASSSPRGRVGEQFF.